The 27 T cell receptor beta chains below were found in one sample sequenced in a study of cytomegalovirus exposure and HLA in healthy donors. It was with 60 Vbeta and 13 Jbeta primers that the PCR ran. Data came from immunoSEQ multiplex PCR; TCRdb stores just in-frame clones and leaves some out. The sample has more than 200,000 clones; 60% to 80% are singletons. Sequencing was performed on PBMCs. The receptor source for this set is a male donor in good health and CMV-seronegative.

The sample holds a few counts of this clone. The rearrangement joins TRBV7-9 to TRBJ2-1; possibly TRBD2 for D (5 bases). V lost 1 base, J lost 1 base, and 11 bases lay in between. Germline V lookup: CDR1 SEHNR, CDR2 FQNEAQ (reference sequence). CDR3 size: 16 residues. The CDR3 is CASSLDESGSYNEQFF. CDR3 nucleotide sequence: TGTGCCAGCAGCTTAGACGAGAGCGGATCCTACAATGAGCAGTTCTTC.

This clone was observed a handful of times. V usage is TRBV7-9 and J usage is TRBJ1-1; the D gene is possibly TRBD1 (6 bases). V lost 0 bases and J 1 base, leaving 9 bases between the germline ends. Germline lookup yields CDR1 SEHNR and CDR2 FQNEAQ (reference sequence). The CDR3 covers 15 residues. The CDR3, as DNA: TGTGCCAGCAGCTTAGCTCACAGGGAGAACACTGAAGCTTTCTTT. It is translated as CASSLAHRENTEAFF.

This clone was seen a few times. V usage is TRBV2 and J usage is TRBJ2-5, with 7 bases aligning to TRBD1. The end of the DNA aligns better with TRBJ2-7, so the J call may be wrong. The CDR3 spans 15 residues. Germline CDR1 is SNHLY and CDR2 is FYNNEI. Here the CDR3 reads CASSTSRQGSGEQYF. CDR3 bases: TGTGCCAGCAGCACCAGCCGACAGGGAAGTGGCGAGCAGTACTTC.

This chain links TRBV7-2 with TRBJ1-2, with D maybe TRBD1 (5 bases). CDR3 length: 12 amino acids. Germline CDR1 is SGHTA and CDR2 is FQGNSA. V lost 4 bases and J lost 7, with 10 bases in between. The CDR3 region is CASSSQGSGYTF. CDR3 sequence (DNA): TGTGCCAGCAGCTCGCAGGGTAGTGGCTACACCTTC.

This clone was recorded only once. The V gene is TRBV7-2, the J gene TRBJ1-3, with 7 positions matching TRBD1. This CDR3 is 17 amino acids long. Trimming at V came to 5 bases and at J to 0 bases, leaving 10 bases not matched to a gene. Germline CDR1 and CDR2: SGHTA and FQGNSA. CDR3 nucleotide sequence: TGTGCCAGCAGCCCCGAGGGGGGACAGAGCTCTGGAAACACCATATATTTT. This gives the protein CASSPEGGQSSGNTIYF.

A single count supports this clone. CDR3 residues: CASSVEGTVMGEQYF. The CDR3, as DNA: TGTGCCAGCAGCGTAGAGGGGACAGTCATGGGGGAGCAGTACTTC. The chain is built from TRBV9 and TRBJ2-7, with 7 nucleotides matching TRBD1. The V gene's germline CDR1 is SGDLS and CDR2 YYNGEE. After removal of 0 bases from V and 7 bases from J, the junction contained 10 bases not matched to a gene. This CDR3 contains 15 residues.

V gene TRBV11-2 combines with J gene TRBJ2-5; the D is unclear. V dropped 2 bases and J dropped 2 bases, with 12 bases sitting between them. The CDR3 is 15 amino acids. Per the germline V gene, CDR1 is SGHAT and CDR2 is FQNNGV. The CDR3 protein is CASSLNAALQETQYF. As DNA, the CDR3 is TGTGCCAGCAGCTTAAATGCCGCCCTACAAGAGACCCAGTACTTC.

The V gene is TRBV15, the J gene TRBJ2-7, with 7 bases lining up with TRBD1. CDR1 and CDR2 (germline): LNHNV, YYDKDF (reference sequence). The CDR3 has 17 residues. Germline trimming cut 1 base from V and 3 bases from J; bases unmatched to any gene: 12. For the CDR3, the DNA is TGTGCCACCAGCAGAGCCCTCCCCGCAGGGGGTATCTACGAGCAGTACTTC. As protein: CATSRALPAGGIYEQYF.

The rearrangement joins TRBV5-1 to TRBJ2-3; a possible D gene is TRBD2 (5 bases). The CDR3 is 15 amino acids. The germline V and J ends were trimmed by 2 bases and 0 bases, with 10 bases remaining between them. Germline CDR1 is SGHRS and CDR2 is YFSETQ. CDR3 residues: CASSFLPGSTDTQYF. The CDR3 nucleotides are TGCGCCAGCAGCTTCCTGCCGGGAAGCACAGATACGCAGTATTTT.

CDR3 protein: CASSLVSGQTYEQYF. Written as DNA, the CDR3 is TGTGCCAGCAGTTTAGTTTCGGGACAGACCTACGAGCAGTACTTC. The V and J genes are TRBV27 and TRBJ2-7, with TRBD1 identical over 7 bases. Germline CDR1 and CDR2: MNHEY and SMNVEV (reference sequence). V dropped 2 bases and J dropped 2; count of bases not matched to a gene: 6. There are 15 residues in the CDR3.

The chain has TRBV5-1 and TRBJ2-4; 8 bases line up with TRBD2. The CDR3 length is 12 residues. Germline CDR1 is SGHRS and CDR2 is YFSETQ. Trimming removed 2 bases from V and 8 bases from J; junction bases left unmatched: 0. CDR3: CASSFGGDIQYF. The DNA of the CDR3 is TGCGCCAGCAGCTTCGGGGGGGACATTCAGTACTTC.

A few counts support this clone. CDR3 amino acids: CASSWPGTEAFF. CDR3 bases: TGTGCCAGCAGTTGGCCGGGCACTGAAGCTTTCTTT. V and J are TRBV28 and TRBJ1-1; D is uncertain. This CDR3 is 12 amino acids long. Germline-derived CDR1 and CDR2 are MDHEN and SYDVKM. V lost 4 bases to trimming and J lost 4 bases, with 7 bases between them.

This sequence joins TRBV10-3 and TRBJ2-2; D is perhaps TRBD1 (6 bases). Germline V gene lookup returns CDR1 ENHRY and CDR2 SYGVKD. Trimming cost V 3 bases and J 7 bases, with 12 bases left between them. The CDR3 extends over 14 amino acids. CDR3 DNA sequence: TGTGCCATCAGTGAAGGGGGTCTGGGCGGGGAGCTGTTTTTT. This translates into CAISEGGLGGELFF.

The gene calls are TRBV7-2 and TRBJ1-4, with 8 bases lining up with TRBD1. Trimming cost V 1 base and J 12 bases; bases outside gene matches: 7. From germline, CDR1 is SGHTA and CDR2 FQGNSA. The CDR3 runs 14 residues. The CDR3 protein is CASSLGTGYQELFF. The DNA for the CDR3 is TGTGCCAGCAGCTTAGGGACAGGGTACCAGGAACTGTTTTTT.

This rearrangement joins TRBV6-5 to TRBJ2-2; weak D call: TRBD1 (5 bases). V lost 6 bases and J lost 5, with 16 bases in between. The length of the CDR3 is 15 residues. Germline V gene sequence: CDR1 MNHEY, CDR2 SVGAGI. CDR3 loop: CASSPAPQETGELFF. CDR3 nucleotide sequence: TGTGCCAGCAGCCCTGCCCCACAGGAAACCGGGGAGCTGTTTTTT.

The gene calls are TRBV6-5 and TRBJ1-2; TRBD1 is a possible D gene (6 bases). The length of the CDR3 is 13 residues. V was clipped by 5 bases and J by 6 bases, with 13 bases between them. Per the germline V gene, CDR1 is MNHEY and CDR2 is SVGAGI. The CDR3: CASSRDNYNGYTF. As DNA, the CDR3 is TGTGCCAGCAGTAGGGACAACTACAATGGCTACACCTTC.

The gene calls are TRBV9 and TRBJ2-3; 11 bases are shared with TRBD2. V was clipped by 7 bases and J by 3 bases; unmatched bases: 4. The germline CDR1 and CDR2 sequences are SGDLS and YYNGEE. This CDR3 comprises 14 residues. This chain's CDR3 is CASGIAGGTDTQYF. CDR3 sequence (DNA): TGTGCCAGCGGGATAGCGGGAGGGACAGATACGCAGTATTTT.

The chain uses TRBV21-1 and TRBJ2-7; TRBD2 is the table's D call, not checked against the DNA. TRBV21-1 is a documented pseudogene. This CDR3 is 13 amino acids long. CDR3 nucleotide sequence: TGTGCCAGCAGCACTACCAAACGCCGCGAGCAGTACTTC. It translates to CASSTTKRREQYF.

V gene TRBV30 combines with J gene TRBJ2-3; 7 nucleotides agree with TRBD1. The germline gives CDR1 GTSNPN, CDR2 SVGIG (reference sequence). This CDR3 has 14 amino acids. Losses at the gene ends were 0 bases for V and 0 bases for J; bases not matched to a gene: 0. The CDR3 coding sequence is TGTGCCTGGAGTGTCAGGGGGAGCACAGATACGCAGTATTTT. Amino acids: CAWSVRGSTDTQYF.

The V call is TRBV5-4, the J call TRBJ1-1; 8 nucleotides match TRBD1. This CDR3 spans 15 amino acids. V lost 4 bases to trimming and J lost 10 bases; unmatched junction nucleotides: 15. The V gene's germline CDR1 is SGHNT and CDR2 YYREEE (reference sequence). CDR3 in amino acids: CASSTPGQERSGAFF. DNA of the CDR3: TGTGCCAGCAGCACCCCGGGACAGGAGAGGTCAGGAGCTTTCTTT.

The chain recombines TRBV18 with TRBJ1-4; 8 positions match TRBD1. Trimming at V came to 6 bases and at J to 6 bases, leaving 9 bases not matched to a gene. There are 15 residues in the CDR3. Germline V gives CDR1 KGHSH, CDR2 LQKENI. The CDR3 DNA follows: TGTGCCAGCTCGCCCCGGACAGGGTCTGATGAAAAACTGTTTTTT. As protein: CASSPRTGSDEKLFF.

The rearrangement joins TRBV9 to TRBJ1-2; 8 nucleotides agree with TRBD1. V trimming: 2 bases; J trimming: 0 bases; junction bases outside the gene matches: 9. Per germline, CDR1 SGDLS and CDR2 YYNGEE. The CDR3 is made up of 17 amino acids. CDR3 in amino acids: CASSVGQGPGANYGYTF. The CDR3 DNA sequence: TGTGCCAGCAGCGTTGGACAGGGTCCGGGGGCTAACTATGGCTACACCTTC.

The J gene is TRBJ2-1, the V gene TRBV5-4; TRBD2 matches at 9 bases. The CDR3 length is 17 residues. Germline V gives CDR1 SGHNT, CDR2 YYREEE (reference sequence). Trimming at V came to 2 bases and at J to 1 base, leaving 7 bases not matched to a gene. In nucleotides, the CDR3 is TGTGCCAGCAGCTTAGCGGGAGCGGGAGGATCCTACAATGAGCAGTTCTTC. Its translation is CASSLAGAGGSYNEQFF.

The table lists this clone with a few counts. The genes are TRBV6-1 and TRBJ2-7; 8 positions match TRBD1. There are 15 residues in the CDR3. Per the germline V gene, CDR1 is MNHNS and CDR2 is SASEGT. V lost 4 bases to trimming and J lost 1 base; unmatched junction nucleotides: 6. CDR3 bases: TGTGCCAGCAGTGGACGGACAGGGATATCCTACGAGCAGTACTTC. Its translation is CASSGRTGISYEQYF.

The gene calls are TRBV28 and TRBJ1-1; the D gene is possibly TRBD1 (5 bases). V lost 6 bases and J 7 bases, leaving 21 bases between the germline ends. The germline V gene has CDR1 MDHEN and CDR2 SYDVKM. The CDR3 has 15 amino acids. CDR3 amino acids: CASSRPGGIGFEAFF. Here the CDR3 DNA reads TGTGCCAGCAGCCGGCCGGGGGGAATAGGGTTTGAAGCTTTCTTT.

There are a few counts of this clone. The chain combines TRBV2 with TRBJ1-5, with D tentatively TRBD1 (6 bases). The CDR3 length is 16 residues. V was clipped by 6 bases and J by 2 bases, with 17 bases between them. Germline CDR1 reads SNHLY; CDR2 reads FYNNEI. CDR3 DNA: TGTGCCAGCAGGTCGTCGACAGGCACCGGCAATCAGCCCCAGCATTTT. Its translation: CASRSSTGTGNQPQHF.

The chain couples TRBV7-2 to TRBJ2-2, with TRBD1 matching 8 bases. This CDR3 comprises 14 residues. Germline assignment: CDR1 SGHTA and CDR2 FQGNSA. J was trimmed by 0 bases and V by 11 bases; bases with no gene match: 5. The CDR3 protein is CACNRGSNTGELFF. The CDR3 DNA is TGTGCCTGCAACAGGGGGTCGAACACCGGGGAGCTGTTTTTT.